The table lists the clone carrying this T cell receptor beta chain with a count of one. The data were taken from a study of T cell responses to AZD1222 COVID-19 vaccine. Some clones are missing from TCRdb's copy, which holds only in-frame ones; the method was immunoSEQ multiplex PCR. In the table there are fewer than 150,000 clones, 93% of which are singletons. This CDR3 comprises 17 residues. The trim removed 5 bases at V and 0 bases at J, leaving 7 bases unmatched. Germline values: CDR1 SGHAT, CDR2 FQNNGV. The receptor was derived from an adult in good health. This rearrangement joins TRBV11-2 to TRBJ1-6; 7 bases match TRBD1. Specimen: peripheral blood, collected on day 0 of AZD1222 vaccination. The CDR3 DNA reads TGTGCCAGCAGCCTGCGGGGACAGAGCTCCTATAATTCACCCCTCCACTTT. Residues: CASSLRGQSSYNSPLHF.